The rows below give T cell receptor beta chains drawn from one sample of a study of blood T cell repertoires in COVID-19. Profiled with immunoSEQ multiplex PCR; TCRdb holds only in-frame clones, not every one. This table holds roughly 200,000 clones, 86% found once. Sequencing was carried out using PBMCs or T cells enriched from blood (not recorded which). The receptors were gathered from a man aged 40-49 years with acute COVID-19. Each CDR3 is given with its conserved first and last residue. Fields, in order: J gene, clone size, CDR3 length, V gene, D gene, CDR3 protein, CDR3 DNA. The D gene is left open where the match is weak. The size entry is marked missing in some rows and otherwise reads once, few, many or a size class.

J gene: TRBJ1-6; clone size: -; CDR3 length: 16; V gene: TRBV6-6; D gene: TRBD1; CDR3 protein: CASKEPNRGGGSPLHF; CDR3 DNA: TGTGCCAGCAAAGAACCAAACAGGGGGGGCGGTTCACCCCTCCACTTT
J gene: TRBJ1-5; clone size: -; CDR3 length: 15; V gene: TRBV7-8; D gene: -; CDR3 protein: CASSLYTGPNQPQHF; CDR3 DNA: TGTGCCAGCAGCTTATATACAGGGCCAAATCAGCCCCAGCATTTT
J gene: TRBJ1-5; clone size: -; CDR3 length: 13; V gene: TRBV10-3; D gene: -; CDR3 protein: CAIGDRSNQPQHF; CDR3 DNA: TGTGCCATCGGAGACAGGAGCAATCAGCCCCAGCATTTT
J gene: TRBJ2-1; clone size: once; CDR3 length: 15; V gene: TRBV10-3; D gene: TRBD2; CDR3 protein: CAISGSSGIVNEQFF; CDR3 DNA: TGTGCCATCAGTGGGTCTAGCGGGATCGTCAATGAGCAGTTCTTC
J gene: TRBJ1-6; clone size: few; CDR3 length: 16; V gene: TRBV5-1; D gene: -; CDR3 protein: CASSPGVGGSNSPLHF; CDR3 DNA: TGCGCCAGCAGCCCGGGGGTCGGGGGAAGTAATTCACCCCTCCACTTT
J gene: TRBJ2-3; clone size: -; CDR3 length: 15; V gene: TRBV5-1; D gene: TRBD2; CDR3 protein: CASTSGLASTDTQYF; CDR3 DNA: TGCGCCAGCACGTCGGGACTAGCGTCAACAGATACGCAGTATTTT
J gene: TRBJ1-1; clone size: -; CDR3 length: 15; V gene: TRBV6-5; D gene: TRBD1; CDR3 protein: CASSYPGQGNTEAFF; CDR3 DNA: TGTGCCAGCAGTTACCCAGGACAGGGGAACACTGAAGCTTTCTTT
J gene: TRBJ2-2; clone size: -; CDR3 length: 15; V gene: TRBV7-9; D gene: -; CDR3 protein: CASSERTAGTGELFF; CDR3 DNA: TGTGCCAGCAGCGAACGGACGGCGGGGACCGGGGAGCTGTTTTTT
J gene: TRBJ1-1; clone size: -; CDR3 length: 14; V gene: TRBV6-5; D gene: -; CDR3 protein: CASSPSQSNTEAFF; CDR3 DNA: TGTGCCAGCAGTCCCTCACAGAGTAACACTGAAGCTTTCTTT
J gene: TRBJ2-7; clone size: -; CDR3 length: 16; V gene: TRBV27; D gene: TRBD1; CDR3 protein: CASRPGPGQSQYEQYF; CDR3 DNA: TGTGCCAGCAGACCGGGACCGGGACAGAGTCAATACGAGCAGTACTTC
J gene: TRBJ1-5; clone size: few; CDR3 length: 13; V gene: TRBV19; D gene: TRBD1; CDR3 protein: CASRTQGSQPQHF; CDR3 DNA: TGTGCCAGTAGAACACAGGGGAGTCAGCCCCAGCATTTT
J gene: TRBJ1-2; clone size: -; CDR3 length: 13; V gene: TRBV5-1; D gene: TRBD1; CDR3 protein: CASSQDRGNRYTF; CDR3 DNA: TGCGCCAGCAGCCAGGACAGGGGCAACCGCTACACCTTC
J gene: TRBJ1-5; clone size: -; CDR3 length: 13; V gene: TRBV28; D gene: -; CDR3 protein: CASRLTGNQPQHF; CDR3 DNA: TGTGCCAGCAGGCTCACAGGTAATCAGCCCCAGCATTTT
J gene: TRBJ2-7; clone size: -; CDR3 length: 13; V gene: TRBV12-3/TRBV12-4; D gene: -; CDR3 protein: CASSLWQDNEQYF; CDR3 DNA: TGTGCCAGCAGTTTATGGCAGGACAACGAGCAGTACTTC
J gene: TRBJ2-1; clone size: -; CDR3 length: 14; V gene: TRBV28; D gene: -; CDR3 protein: CASRGTARNNEQFF; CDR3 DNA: TGTGCCAGCAGAGGGACTGCCCGCAACAATGAGCAGTTCTTC
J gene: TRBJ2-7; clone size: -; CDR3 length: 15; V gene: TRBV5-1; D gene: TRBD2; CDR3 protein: CASSPGTSGRYEQYF; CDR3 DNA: TGCGCCAGCAGCCCAGGGACTAGCGGGAGGTACGAGCAGTACTTC
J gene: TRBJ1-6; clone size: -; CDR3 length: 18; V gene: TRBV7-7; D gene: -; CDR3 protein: CASSLSRPHRSYNSPLHF; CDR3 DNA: TGTGCCAGCAGCCTTAGTCGCCCCCACCGCTCCTATAATTCACCCCTCCACTTT
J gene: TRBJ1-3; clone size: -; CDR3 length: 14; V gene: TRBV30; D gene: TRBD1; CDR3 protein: CAWSGTGSGNTIYF; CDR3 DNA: TGTGCCTGGAGTGGGACAGGGTCCGGAAACACCATATATTTT
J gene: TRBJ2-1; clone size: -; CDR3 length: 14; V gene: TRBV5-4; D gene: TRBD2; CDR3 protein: CASSWGLAGNEQFF; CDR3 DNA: TGTGCCAGCAGCTGGGGACTAGCGGGCAATGAGCAGTTCTTC
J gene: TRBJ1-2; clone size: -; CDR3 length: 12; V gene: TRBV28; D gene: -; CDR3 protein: CASTGFDYGYTF; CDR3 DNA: TGTGCCAGCACGGGGTTCGACTATGGCTACACCTTC
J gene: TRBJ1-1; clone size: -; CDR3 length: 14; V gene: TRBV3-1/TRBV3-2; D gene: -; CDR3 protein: CASSQATGRAEAFF; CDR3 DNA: TGTGCCAGCAGCCAAGCCACAGGACGGGCTGAAGCTTTCTTT
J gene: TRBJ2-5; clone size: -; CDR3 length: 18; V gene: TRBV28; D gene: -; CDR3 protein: CASGGLGLPGAPRETQYF; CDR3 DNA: TGTGCCAGCGGGGGGTTGGGCCTACCAGGAGCACCCCGAGAGACCCAGTACTTC
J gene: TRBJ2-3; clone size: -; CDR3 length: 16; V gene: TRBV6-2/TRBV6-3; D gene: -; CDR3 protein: CASSPMGSGSTDTQYF; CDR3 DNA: TGTGCCAGCAGTCCAATGGGCAGCGGAAGCACAGATACGCAGTATTTT
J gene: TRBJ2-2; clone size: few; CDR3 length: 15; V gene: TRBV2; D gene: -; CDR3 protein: CASSEWTMNTGELFF; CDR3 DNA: TGTGCCAGCAGTGAGTGGACAATGAACACCGGGGAGCTGTTTTTT
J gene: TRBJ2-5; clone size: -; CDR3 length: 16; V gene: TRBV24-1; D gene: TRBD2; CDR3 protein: CATSEGTSGRGETQYF; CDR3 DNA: TGTGCCACCAGTGAGGGGACTAGCGGGAGAGGAGAGACCCAGTACTTC
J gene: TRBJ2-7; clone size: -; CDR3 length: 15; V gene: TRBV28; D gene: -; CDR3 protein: CASSTLGASSYEQYF; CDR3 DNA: TGTGCCAGCAGTACGTTAGGGGCCAGCTCCTACGAGCAGTACTTC
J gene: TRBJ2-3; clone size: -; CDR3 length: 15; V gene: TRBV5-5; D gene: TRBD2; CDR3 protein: CASRASGRAGDTQYF; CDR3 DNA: TGTGCCAGCAGGGCGAGCGGGAGGGCCGGAGATACGCAGTATTTT
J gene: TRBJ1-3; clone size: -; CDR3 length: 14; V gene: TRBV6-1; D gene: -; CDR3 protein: CASSEARFGNTIYF; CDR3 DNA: TGTGCCAGCAGTGAAGCCAGGTTTGGGAACACCATATATTTT
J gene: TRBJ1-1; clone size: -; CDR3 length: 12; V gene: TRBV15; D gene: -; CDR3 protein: CATSRTTTEAFF; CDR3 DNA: TGTGCCACCAGCAGAACTACCACTGAAGCTTTCTTT
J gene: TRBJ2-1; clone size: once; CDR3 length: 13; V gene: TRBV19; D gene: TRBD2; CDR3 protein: CASTSGDNNEQFF; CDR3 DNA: TGTGCCTCGACTAGCGGGGACAACAATGAGCAGTTCTTC
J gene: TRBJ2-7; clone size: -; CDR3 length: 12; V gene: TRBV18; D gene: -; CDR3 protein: CASSGESYEQYF; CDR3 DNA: TGTGCCAGCTCAGGAGAATCCTACGAGCAGTACTTC
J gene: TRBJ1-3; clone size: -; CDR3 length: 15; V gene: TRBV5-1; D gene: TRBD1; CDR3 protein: CASSPDRGQGNTIYF; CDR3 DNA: TGCGCCAGCAGCCCGGACAGGGGGCAAGGAAACACCATATATTTT
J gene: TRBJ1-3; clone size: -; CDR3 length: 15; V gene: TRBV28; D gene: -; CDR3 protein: CASSTPSLSSNTIYF; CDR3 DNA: TGTGCCAGCAGTACGCCGAGCCTGTCATCGAACACCATATATTTT
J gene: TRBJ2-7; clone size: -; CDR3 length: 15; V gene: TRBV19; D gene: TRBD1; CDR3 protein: CASSISGTGGYEQYF; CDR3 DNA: TGTGCCAGTAGTATATCCGGGACAGGGGGATACGAGCAGTACTTC
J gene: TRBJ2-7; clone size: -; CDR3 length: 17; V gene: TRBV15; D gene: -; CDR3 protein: CATSRDIMGLKSYEQYF; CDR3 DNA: TGTGCCACCAGCAGAGATATAATGGGACTCAAATCCTACGAGCAGTACTTC
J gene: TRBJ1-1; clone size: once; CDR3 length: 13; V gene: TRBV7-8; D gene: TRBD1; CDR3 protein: CASSQGAVTEAFF; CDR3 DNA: TGTGCCAGCAGCCAGGGGGCGGTCACTGAAGCTTTCTTT
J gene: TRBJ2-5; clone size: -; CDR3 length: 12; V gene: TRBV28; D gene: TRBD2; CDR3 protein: CASKGLEETQYF; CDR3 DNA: TGTGCCAGCAAGGGACTAGAAGAGACCCAGTACTTC
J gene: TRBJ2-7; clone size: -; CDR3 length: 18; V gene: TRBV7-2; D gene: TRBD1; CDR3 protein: CASSLVSNRGTVTYEQYF; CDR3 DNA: TGTGCCAGCAGCTTAGTGAGTAATCGTGGGACAGTAACCTACGAGCAGTACTTC
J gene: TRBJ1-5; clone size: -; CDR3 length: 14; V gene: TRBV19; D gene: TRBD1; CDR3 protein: CATSPTGGSQPQHF; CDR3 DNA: TGTGCCACCTCCCCGACAGGGGGCAGTCAGCCCCAGCATTTT
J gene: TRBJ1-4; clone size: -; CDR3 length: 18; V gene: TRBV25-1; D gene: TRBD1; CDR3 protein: CASSEYIRDSHQVEKLFF; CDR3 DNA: TGTGCCAGCAGTGAATATATTCGGGACAGCCACCAGGTTGAAAAACTGTTTTTT
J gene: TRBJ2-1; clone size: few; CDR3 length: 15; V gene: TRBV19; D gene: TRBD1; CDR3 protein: CASSTRTGVVYEQFF; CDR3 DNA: TGTGCCAGTAGTACCAGGACAGGGGTCGTATATGAGCAGTTCTTC
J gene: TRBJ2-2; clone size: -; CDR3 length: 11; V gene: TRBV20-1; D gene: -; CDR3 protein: CSAPFPGELFF; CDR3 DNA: TGCAGTGCCCCCTTCCCCGGGGAGCTGTTTTTT
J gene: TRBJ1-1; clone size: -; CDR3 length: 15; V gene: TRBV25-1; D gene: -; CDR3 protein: CASSGGGALNTEAFF; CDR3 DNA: TGTGCCAGCAGTGGCGGCGGGGCACTGAACACTGAAGCTTTCTTT
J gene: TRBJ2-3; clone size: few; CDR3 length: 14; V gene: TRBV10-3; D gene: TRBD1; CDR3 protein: CAISDDRGTDTQYF; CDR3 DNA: TGTGCCATCAGTGACGACAGGGGCACAGATACGCAGTATTTT